The T cell receptor beta chain under discussion was sequenced for a study of TIL therapy for anti-PD-1-resistant metastatic lung cancer (dated by TCRdb to the early 2020s). Some background on the complete study: Enrolled patients had a median age of about 53 years (range roughly 35-85) and a median tumor PD-L1 proportion score of 6%. The cohort was composed predominantly of lung adenocarcinoma, with a handful of EGFR-mutant and two ALK-rearranged tumors included, and half of patients were identified as current or former smokers. Tumor and peripheral blood T cell receptor beta sequencing was used to track clonotypes across tumor, expanded TIL product and serial blood samples. Across the cohort, whole-exome sequencing showed a median non-synonymous tumor mutation burden of roughly 1.5 mutations per megabase. The paper as a whole reports these results and caveats: The cohort was highly selected, including more treatment-naive, never-smoker and oncogene-addicted patients than is typical, which limits generalizability. Higher clonality and lower diversity were observed in expanded TIL cultures than in baseline intratumoral T cells (median clonality around 6% vs 30%, p < 0.0001). Clonal turnover during TIL culture was high, and many clones enriched in the product were not detected in the baseline tumor, suggesting clonal contraction instead of faithful expansion. The study protocol defined all tumor marker inferences as exploratory.

TCR beta CDR3 regions were amplified from genomic DNA with the immunoSEQ v3 hsTCRB kit using bias-controlled multiplex PCR. An Illumina NextSeq 500 was used to sequence the TCR libraries, reaching approximately 2.1 million read pairs at survey level or roughly 4.5-6 million at deep level. The paper's data handling went like this. The immunoSEQ Analyzer software assigned V, D and J genes, filtered out non-productive sequences, and reported clonality. Repertoires of infused TIL and blood were compared using productive Simpson clonality and the Morisita overlap index of productive TRB rearrangements. Drawn from immuneACCESS, this table holds only the in-frame rearrangements with V and J called that TCRdb kept. Clones are partly lost; checked studies trace under half to an unresolved V gene and leave the rest unexplained. V and J calls and clone size are as listed in that table; D and trimming were resolved from the DNA. The sample table shows approximately 92,000 clones, and under 70% are seen once. Around 9.9% of the sample goes to the ten largest clones.

Counted from cysteine to phenylalanine, this CDR3 has 15 amino acids. The DNA shown is the 45-base CDR3, in frame from base 1. CDR1 and CDR2 (SGHRS, YFSETQ) derive from the germline V gene. From V the trimming removes 4 bases and from J it removes 2 bases, while the gene matches leave 4 bases of the junction unaccounted for. Remarks on this clone: No cognate antigen has been identified for it. No base quality values were provided; no much bigger clone lies one nucleotide off.

This specimen's time point label, interpreted: pre-treatment sample, taken before nivolumab and TIL therapy. Baseline tumor samples were excised metastases, mostly pleural nodules or supraclavicular lymph nodes, from the same resection used to grow TIL. Tumors were collected before any PD-1/PD-L1 blockade, after which patients were given nivolumab, and patients who progressed were given lymphodepletion, an infusion of expanded TIL and IL-2. Adults with stage 4 NSCLC were enrolled from October 2017 to January 2020 in a dual-center phase I trial. The samples were drawn from an open-label, single-arm phase I trial testing tumor-infiltrating lymphocyte therapy combined with nivolumab in advanced non-small cell lung cancer. For each resected tumor, portions were snap-frozen in liquid nitrogen and kept at -80 degrees C. Using laser-capture macrodissection, tumor regions of interest were selected on H&E sections, then pulverized into about 15 mg aliquots and extracted using Qiagen Allprep kits.

The TCR comes from a person aged 25 to 85 with non-small cell lung cancer. The sample consisted of tumor tissue, taken at baseline. The sequence links TRBV5-1 to TRBJ2-1; 9 of the junction bases match TRBD1. At the DNA level, the sequence is TGCGCCAGCAGCCCCGGGGACAGGGCCTACAATGAGCAGTTCTTC. This gives the protein CASSPGDRAYNEQFF.